This T cell receptor beta chain was captured by sequencing in a study of blood T cell repertoires in COVID-19. A Seattle source enrolled patients during active infection and followed them longitudinally. Source study methods: Estimation of nucleated cell counts relied on the amplification of reference gene primers. TCRdb's table, derived via immunoSEQ multiplex PCR, lists solely in-frame clones and lacks some. V and J calls and clone size are copied from that table; D and trimming were computed from the DNA. The profile shows roughly 300,000 clones, around nine tenths of them singletons. Trimming took 2 bases from V and 5 from J; bases not matched to a gene: 4. The CDR3 loop spans 14 amino acids. In germline, CDR1 is MDHEN, CDR2 SYDVKM.

The chain employs TRBV28 and TRBJ1-2; 8 nucleotides match TRBD1. Sequencing was carried out using peripheral blood. The sequence derives from a woman aged 25 to 45 with COVID-19, enrolled during active disease. This CDR3 reads CASSLPGGAYGYTF. CDR3 bases: TGTGCCAGCAGTTTACCAGGGGGCGCTTATGGCTACACCTTC.